This entry lists 4 T cell receptor beta chains sequenced from one sample in a study of radiotherapy plus CTLA-4 blockade in lung cancer. Data came from immunoSEQ multiplex PCR; TCRdb stores just in-frame clones and leaves some out. Of about 93,000 clones listed, 80% to 90% are singletons. Material: peripheral blood, obtained from a patient treated with radiotherapy plus ipilimumab. These receptors came from a human donor with non-small cell lung cancer that progressed on radiotherapy plus ipilimumab.

The chain recombines TRBV5-1 with TRBJ2-1, with TRBD2 matching over 7 bases. The CDR3 consists of 16 residues. The V and J ends lost 0 bases and 0 bases, in that order; junction bases with no gene match: 3. The germline V gene encodes CDR1 SGHRS and CDR2 YFSETQ. The CDR3 is CASSLVRGSSYNEQFF. CDR3 nucleotide sequence: TGCGCCAGCAGCTTGGTGCGGGGGAGCTCCTACAATGAGCAGTTCTTC.

V usage is TRBV6-5 and J usage is TRBJ2-7; D is perhaps TRBD2 (6 bases). CDR1 and CDR2 (germline): MNHEY, SVGAGI. This CDR3 comprises 14 residues. The V end lost 0 bases, the J end lost 4 bases, and 10 bases lay between the germline ends. CDR3 sequence (DNA): TGTGCCAGCAGTTACTCGATGGGGGGTTACGAGCAGTACTTC. Translating gives CASSYSMGGYEQYF.

The chain combines TRBV4-1 with TRBJ2-7; 7 nucleotides align to TRBD2. This CDR3 is 14 amino acids long. Trimming removed 0 bases from V and 4 bases from J; junction bases left unmatched: 3. Germline assignment: CDR1 MGHRA and CDR2 YSYEKL. CDR3: CASSQDRGVYEQYF. The CDR3 DNA is TGCGCCAGCAGCCAAGATCGGGGGGTTTACGAGCAGTACTTC.

The rearrangement links TRBV5-4 to TRBJ2-2, with D possibly matching TRBD2 (6 bases). Germline CDR1 and CDR2: SGHNT and YYREEE (reference sequence). Trimming pared 0 bases from V and 7 bases from J, leaving 13 bases between. CDR3 length equals 15 residues. CDR3 sequence: CASSLAGRGNGELFF. The CDR3 DNA is TGTGCCAGCAGCTTGGCCGGGAGAGGAAACGGGGAGCTGTTTTTT.